The entry below describes one T cell receptor beta chain. Its antigen is currently unknown. The primer mix had 60 Vbeta and 13 Jbeta primers. Clones were sequenced by immunoSEQ multiplex PCR, and TCRdb holds only the in-frame ones, with some missing. The sample lists 110,000 or so clones, 65% to 85% occurring once. The data derive from a study of cytomegalovirus exposure and HLA in healthy donors. Findings and caveats of the study: Whilst most TCR sequences proved rare, a subset of public TCRs occurred across many donors. TCR beta V- and J-gene trimming was later associated with a missense DCLRE1C variant.

Germline lookup yields CDR1 MNHEY and CDR2 SVGAGI. V trimming: 5 bases; J trimming: 1 base; junction bases outside the gene matches: 4. This CDR3 has 14 residues. Sequencing was done on a sample of PBMCs. The receptor's source is a woman aged 18-30 years in good health and CMV-seronegative. The rearrangement joins TRBV6-5 to TRBJ1-2, with 7 bases aligning to TRBD1. The CDR3 DNA reads TGTGCCAGCAGTGCCGGGACAGTTAACTATGGCTACACCTTC. Its protein product is CASSAGTVNYGYTF.